This TCR beta chain emerged from a study of T-cell memory formation after mild COVID-19. Turning to the study itself: Among the donors, TCR clusters were largely specific to each donor. Findings and limits, study-wide: Whether second-wave clones peaking at day 37 were SARS-CoV-2 specific went unconfirmed.

The CDR3 contains 18 residues. J lost 2 bases, V lost 7 bases, and 13 bases had no gene match. cDNA libraries for TCR alpha and TCR beta, carrying sample barcodes and UMIs, came from 5'RACE with constant-segment primers. MiXCR, run by TCRdb on the 5' RACE reads, gives a single entry per CDR3 protein. This table holds about 350,000 distinct CDR3 sequences, 12% to 15% found once. A few counts support this clonotype. The antigen is unknown. The chain recombines TRBV12-3 or TRBV12-4 with TRBJ1-4; 10 bases line up with TRBD1. Sequencing used PBMCs or a T cell subset sorted from them (not recorded which). This TCR came from a man aged 18-30 years who had mild COVID-19 (a few samples of this study predate the infection). Cell type and time point are not known. The CDR3 reads CASTKVRDRGPTNEKLFF. CDR3 DNA sequence: TGTGCCAGCACCAAAGTTCGGGACAGGGGTCCCACTAATGAAAAACTGTTTTTT.